This T cell receptor beta chain was observed in a study of graft-versus-host responses after intestinal transplantation. The CDR3 covers 15 residues. The V gene lost 1 base and the J gene lost 8 bases, with 18 bases spanning the gap. Per the germline V gene, CDR1 is LNHDA and CDR2 is SQIVND (reference sequence). In regard to this clone: Its antigen is unidentified.

Repertoires were generated with immunoSEQ multiplex PCR, while TCRdb's copy carries only in-frame clones and drops some. The repertoire holds around 130,000 clones, with about 92% as singletons. The TCR comes from a human donor who received an intestinal transplant. The chain recombines TRBV19 with TRBJ2-7, with a weak D call TRBD1 (6 bases). The source was unstimulated CD4+ T cells sorted from spleen or lymph node cells, collected before intestinal transplant. CDR3 DNA sequence: TGTGCCAGTAGTATAGTAGCCAGGGGCCCGGTCAAGCAGTACTTC. Its translation: CASSIVARGPVKQYF.